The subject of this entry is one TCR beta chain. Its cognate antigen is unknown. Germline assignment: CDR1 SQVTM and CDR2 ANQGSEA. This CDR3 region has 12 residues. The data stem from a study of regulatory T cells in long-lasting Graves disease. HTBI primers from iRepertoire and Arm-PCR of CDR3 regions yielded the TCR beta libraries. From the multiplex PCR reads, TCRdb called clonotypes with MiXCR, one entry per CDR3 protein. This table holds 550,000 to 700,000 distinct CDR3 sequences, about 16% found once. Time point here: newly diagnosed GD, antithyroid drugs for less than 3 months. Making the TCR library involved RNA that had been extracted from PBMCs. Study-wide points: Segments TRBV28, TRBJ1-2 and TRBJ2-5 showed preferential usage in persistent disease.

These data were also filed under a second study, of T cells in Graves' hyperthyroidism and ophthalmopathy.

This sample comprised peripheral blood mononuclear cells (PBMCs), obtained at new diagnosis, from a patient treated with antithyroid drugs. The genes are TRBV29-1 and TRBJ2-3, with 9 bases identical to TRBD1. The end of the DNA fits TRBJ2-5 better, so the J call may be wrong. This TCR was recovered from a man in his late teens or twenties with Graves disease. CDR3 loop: CSGGTGSKTQYF. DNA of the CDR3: TGCAGCGGAGGGACAGGGAGTAAGACCCAGTACTTC.